This TCR beta chain was retrieved from a study of shared clonotypes between healthy human individuals. Overall study findings and caveats: A small donor pool kept down the genetic and exposure-history diversity that was represented. Naive CD4 clonotype sharing across several donors was roughly 5%. In general, naive subsets displayed greater estimated richness than memory subsets did.

CDR1 MNHEY and CDR2 SMNVEV come from the germline V gene (reference sequence). V lost 8 bases and J 5 bases, leaving 16 bases between the germline ends. This CDR3 contains 14 residues. Concerning this clone: Its matching antigen is unknown.

Cells designated naive CD8 were CD45RO-negative and were positively selected for CCR7, with terminally differentiated effector memory CD45RA+ cells excluded. Generated by immunoSEQ multiplex PCR, the TCRdb table keeps only in-frame clones and is missing some. The sample includes about 2 million clones, roughly 94% of them seen just once. Sequencing was carried out using naive CD8+ T cells sorted from blood. This chain links TRBV27 with TRBJ2-1; D call uncertain. The clonotype originates from a man aged 18 to 29 in good health. The CDR3 loop is CASSRSLGDNEQFF. CDR3 DNA: TGTGCCAGCTCCCGAAGTCTTGGGGACAATGAGCAGTTCTTC.